Listed below are T cell receptor beta chains from one sample, sequenced in a study of shared clonotypes between healthy human individuals. The table came from immunoSEQ multiplex PCR; TCRdb's copy has only in-frame clones and leaves some out. Found here are approximately 740,000 clones, roughly 70% of them singletons; the top ten hold approximately 1.7%. The material sequenced was memory CD4+ T cells sorted from blood. Every receptor here comes from a woman aged 25 to 39 in good health. Both conserved end residues are part of each CDR3. D genes are given only for firm matches. Some rows mark clone size as missing; the rest say once, few, many or name a class of expanded clone.

abundance: NA; len: 15; v_gene: TRBV9; d_gene: TRBD2; j_gene: TRBJ2-7; CDR3nt: TGTGCCAGCAGCGTTTTGACTAGCGGGAGATACGAGCAGTACTTC; CDR3aa: CASSVLTSGRYEQYF
abundance: few; len: 15; v_gene: TRBV2; d_gene: TRBD1; j_gene: TRBJ2-1; CDR3nt: TGTGCCAGCAGACGACAGGGGGCGAAACTCAATGAGCAGTTCTTC; CDR3aa: CASRRQGAKLNEQFF
abundance: NA; len: 16; v_gene: TRBV30; d_gene: NA; j_gene: TRBJ1-5; CDR3nt: TGTGCCTGGAGTGTACGACCGGGATCCTCTAATCAGCCCCAGCATTTT; CDR3aa: CAWSVRPGSSNQPQHF
abundance: NA; len: 13; v_gene: TRBV29-1; d_gene: NA; j_gene: TRBJ1-2; CDR3nt: TGCAGCGTTCCCCGGGGGCGCGGGTCTGGCTACACCTTC; CDR3aa: CSVPRGRGSGYTF
abundance: NA; len: 15; v_gene: TRBV28; d_gene: TRBD2; j_gene: TRBJ2-1; CDR3nt: TGTGCCAGCAGTTTACGGACTAGCGGGCGGGTTGAGCAGTTCTTC; CDR3aa: CASSLRTSGRVEQFF
abundance: NA; len: 13; v_gene: TRBV7-6; d_gene: TRBD2; j_gene: TRBJ2-3; CDR3nt: TGTGCCAGCAGCCGCAGACTAGCGGATACGCAGTATTTT; CDR3aa: CASSRRLADTQYF
abundance: NA; len: 14; v_gene: TRBV29-1; d_gene: TRBD2; j_gene: TRBJ2-7; CDR3nt: TGCAGCGTCCGGACTAGCGGGAGTTCCCACGAGCAGTACTTC; CDR3aa: CSVRTSGSSHEQYF
abundance: few; len: 14; v_gene: TRBV5-3; d_gene: TRBD1; j_gene: TRBJ1-4; CDR3nt: TGTGCCAGAAGCGGGGGACAGGGGAATGAAAAACTGTTTTTT; CDR3aa: CARSGGQGNEKLFF
abundance: few; len: 15; v_gene: TRBV15; d_gene: NA; j_gene: TRBJ2-3; CDR3nt: TGTGCCACCAGCAGCCGACCTAGCAACACAGATACGCAGTATTTT; CDR3aa: CATSSRPSNTDTQYF
abundance: NA; len: 14; v_gene: TRBV5-1; d_gene: NA; j_gene: TRBJ2-5; CDR3nt: TGCGCCAGCAGCCCTAAGCGGGCGCAAGAGACCCAGTACTTC; CDR3aa: CASSPKRAQETQYF
abundance: NA; len: 13; v_gene: TRBV5-1; d_gene: NA; j_gene: TRBJ1-3; CDR3nt: TGCGCCAGCAGCCCGCAGGGGGGAAACACCATATATTTT; CDR3aa: CASSPQGGNTIYF
abundance: NA; len: 13; v_gene: TRBV7-8; d_gene: NA; j_gene: TRBJ1-4; CDR3nt: TGTGCCAGCAGCCGAAAAACAGGGGAAAAACTGTTTTTT; CDR3aa: CASSRKTGEKLFF
abundance: NA; len: 11; v_gene: TRBV20-1; d_gene: NA; j_gene: TRBJ1-1; CDR3nt: TGCAGTGCTGGGGGGGACACTGAAGCTTTCTTT; CDR3aa: CSAGGDTEAFF
abundance: few; len: 18; v_gene: TRBV5-1; d_gene: NA; j_gene: TRBJ2-1; CDR3nt: TGCGCCAGCAGCTCTGGGATCGTTTCTACCGGGGGATACAATGAGCAGTTCTTC; CDR3aa: CASSSGIVSTGGYNEQFF
abundance: few; len: 15; v_gene: TRBV11-2; d_gene: TRBD2; j_gene: TRBJ2-3; CDR3nt: TGTGCCAGCAGCCGTAGCGGGGAGAAAACAGATACGCAGTATTTT; CDR3aa: CASSRSGEKTDTQYF
abundance: NA; len: 17; v_gene: TRBV6-4; d_gene: TRBD2; j_gene: TRBJ2-3; CDR3nt: TGTGCCAGCAGTGACACCGGGACTAGCGGGAGTTCTGATACGCAGTATTTT; CDR3aa: CASSDTGTSGSSDTQYF
abundance: NA; len: 17; v_gene: TRBV4-1; d_gene: TRBD2; j_gene: TRBJ2-1; CDR3nt: TGCGCCAGCAGCCAAGATGACCCCAGAGCGGGAGGGAATGAGCAGTTCTTC; CDR3aa: CASSQDDPRAGGNEQFF
abundance: NA; len: 15; v_gene: TRBV19; d_gene: NA; j_gene: TRBJ2-3; CDR3nt: TGTGCCAGTAGTATAATGGGAGCGTCGCGGGATACGCAGTATTTT; CDR3aa: CASSIMGASRDTQYF
abundance: NA; len: 12; v_gene: TRBV15; d_gene: NA; j_gene: TRBJ1-2; CDR3nt: TGTGCCACCAGCAGACCAGGGTACGGCTACACCTTC; CDR3aa: CATSRPGYGYTF
abundance: NA; len: 14; v_gene: TRBV6-1; d_gene: NA; j_gene: TRBJ2-5; CDR3nt: TGTGCCAGCACCCCACTACAGGGTCAGGAGACCCAGTACTTC; CDR3aa: CASTPLQGQETQYF
abundance: NA; len: 15; v_gene: TRBV28; d_gene: NA; j_gene: TRBJ2-3; CDR3nt: TGTGCCAGCAGTCCCACAGGGATCTGGACAGATACGCAGTATTTT; CDR3aa: CASSPTGIWTDTQYF
abundance: NA; len: 14; v_gene: TRBV28; d_gene: NA; j_gene: TRBJ1-2; CDR3nt: TGTGCCAGCAGTTTCGTACTAGGGAACTATGGCTACACCTTC; CDR3aa: CASSFVLGNYGYTF
abundance: NA; len: 15; v_gene: TRBV27; d_gene: TRBD1; j_gene: TRBJ1-1; CDR3nt: TGTGCCAGCAGAAAAACAGGGGGCGCGGGCACTGAAGCTTTCTTT; CDR3aa: CASRKTGGAGTEAFF
abundance: NA; len: 15; v_gene: TRBV30; d_gene: NA; j_gene: TRBJ1-1; CDR3nt: TGTGCCTGGAGTTTAGCCGGGGGGTTGAACACTGAAGCTTTCTTT; CDR3aa: CAWSLAGGLNTEAFF
abundance: few; len: 13; v_gene: TRBV5-1; d_gene: NA; j_gene: TRBJ2-5; CDR3nt: TGCGCCAGCAGCTTAAGGGGAGAAGAGACCCAGTACTTC; CDR3aa: CASSLRGEETQYF
abundance: once; len: 13; v_gene: TRBV6-5; d_gene: TRBD1; j_gene: TRBJ1-2; CDR3nt: TGTGCCAGCAGCCCTGACAGGGTCTATGGCTACACCTTC; CDR3aa: CASSPDRVYGYTF
abundance: NA; len: 14; v_gene: TRBV11-2; d_gene: TRBD2; j_gene: TRBJ2-1; CDR3nt: TGTGCCAGCAGCCGCGGGACTAATAACAATGAGCAGTTCTTC; CDR3aa: CASSRGTNNNEQFF
abundance: few; len: 15; v_gene: TRBV10-3; d_gene: TRBD1; j_gene: TRBJ2-2; CDR3nt: TGTGCCATCAGTGGAGACAGGGGAGACACCGGGGAGCTGTTTTTT; CDR3aa: CAISGDRGDTGELFF
abundance: NA; len: 16; v_gene: TRBV6-4; d_gene: NA; j_gene: TRBJ2-2; CDR3nt: TGTGCCAGCAGTGACGGGACCACCTCGAACACCGGGGAGCTGTTTTTT; CDR3aa: CASSDGTTSNTGELFF
abundance: once; len: 16; v_gene: TRBV4-2; d_gene: TRBD1; j_gene: TRBJ1-5; CDR3nt: TGTGCCAGCAGCGCCTCGACAGGGGTCGGGGATCAGCCCCAGCATTTT; CDR3aa: CASSASTGVGDQPQHF
abundance: once; len: 15; v_gene: TRBV9; d_gene: NA; j_gene: TRBJ2-1; CDR3nt: TGTGCCAGCAGCGTAGTGGGGGAGTATGACAATGAGCAGTTCTTC; CDR3aa: CASSVVGEYDNEQFF
abundance: NA; len: 17; v_gene: TRBV27; d_gene: NA; j_gene: TRBJ1-1; CDR3nt: TGTGCCAGCAGTTTATCGCCCCGGCGGGCCGCGAACACTGAAGCTTTCTTT; CDR3aa: CASSLSPRRAANTEAFF
abundance: NA; len: 16; v_gene: TRBV18; d_gene: TRBD2; j_gene: TRBJ2-5; CDR3nt: TGTGCCAGCTCACCGGGACTAGCGGGATACCAAGAGACCCAGTACTTC; CDR3aa: CASSPGLAGYQETQYF
abundance: once; len: 16; v_gene: TRBV11-2; d_gene: TRBD2; j_gene: TRBJ2-5; CDR3nt: TGTGCCAGCAGCTTGGGCTCCCAAGCGGGAGCAGAGACCCAGTACTTC; CDR3aa: CASSLGSQAGAETQYF